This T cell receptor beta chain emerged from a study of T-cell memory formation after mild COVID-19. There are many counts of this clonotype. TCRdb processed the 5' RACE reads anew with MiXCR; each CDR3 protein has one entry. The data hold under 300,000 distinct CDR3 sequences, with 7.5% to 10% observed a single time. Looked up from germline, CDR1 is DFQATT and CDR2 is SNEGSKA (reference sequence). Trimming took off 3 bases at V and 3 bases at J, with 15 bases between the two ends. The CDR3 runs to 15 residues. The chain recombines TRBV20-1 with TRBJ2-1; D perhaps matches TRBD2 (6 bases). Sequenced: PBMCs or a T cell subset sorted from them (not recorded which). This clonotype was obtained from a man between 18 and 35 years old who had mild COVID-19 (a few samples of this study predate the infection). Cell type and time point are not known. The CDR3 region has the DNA TGCAGTGCTAGCCCGCGGGACGGGGTCTACAATGAGCAGTTCTTC. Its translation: CSASPRDGVYNEQFF.